The rows below give T cell receptor beta chains drawn from one sample of a study of T-cell memory formation after mild COVID-19. TCRdb itself ran the 5' RACE reads through MiXCR, one entry per CDR3 protein. This table has under 550,000 distinct CDR3 sequences, more than 15% appearing once. The sequenced sample was PBMCs or a T cell subset sorted from them (not recorded which). Source of these receptors: a man aged 18 to 35 who had mild COVID-19 (a few samples of this study predate the infection). Cell type and time point are not known. CDR3s include the opening cysteine and the closing phenylalanine or tryptophan. Fields, in order: clone size, V gene, J gene, CDR3 protein. Clone sizes are given selectively: once, few, many, or a class where the clone is expanded.

clone_size: NA
v_call: TRBV10-3
j_call: TRBJ1-1
cdr3_aa: CAISDSRGAFF

clone_size: once
v_call: TRBV4-2
j_call: TRBJ2-3
cdr3_aa: CASSQGRVWTDTQYF

clone_size: NA
v_call: TRBV10-3
j_call: TRBJ1-2
cdr3_aa: CAISESKGSNRHNYGYTF

clone_size: NA
v_call: TRBV7-3
j_call: TRBJ2-5
cdr3_aa: CASSLNPGLAGSGAGTQYF

clone_size: few
v_call: TRBV7-3
j_call: TRBJ2-1
cdr3_aa: CASSPPGGRNEQFF

clone_size: NA
v_call: TRBV7-2
j_call: TRBJ2-3
cdr3_aa: CASSLVPIGDTQYF

clone_size: NA
v_call: TRBV12-3/TRBV12-4
j_call: TRBJ2-3
cdr3_aa: CASRDYLTDTQYF

clone_size: few
v_call: TRBV4-1
j_call: TRBJ2-7
cdr3_aa: CASSYAPGSYEQYF

clone_size: few
v_call: TRBV27
j_call: TRBJ1-5
cdr3_aa: CASSLRGGQGVNQPQHF

clone_size: NA
v_call: TRBV10-3
j_call: TRBJ1-1
cdr3_aa: CAISEVPNTEAFF

clone_size: many
v_call: TRBV2
j_call: TRBJ2-1
cdr3_aa: CASRGGFLSYNEQFF

clone_size: NA
v_call: TRBV4-3
j_call: TRBJ1-2
cdr3_aa: CASSRIEGSVNYGYTF

clone_size: few
v_call: TRBV29-1
j_call: TRBJ2-3
cdr3_aa: CSVDPAGGMTDTQYF

clone_size: NA
v_call: TRBV7-9
j_call: TRBJ1-1
cdr3_aa: CASGRQTGSLTEAFF

clone_size: few
v_call: TRBV7-6
j_call: TRBJ1-1
cdr3_aa: CASSSSGGGNTEAFF

clone_size: few
v_call: TRBV5-1
j_call: TRBJ2-1
cdr3_aa: CASSLAMLAGGNEQFF

clone_size: NA
v_call: TRBV10-3
j_call: TRBJ2-7
cdr3_aa: CAIGRGPTTDTRRLANYEQYF

clone_size: few
v_call: TRBV9
j_call: TRBJ2-1
cdr3_aa: CASSETRTGRRNEQFF

clone_size: NA
v_call: TRBV6-5
j_call: TRBJ1-1
cdr3_aa: CASSPRPSGEAFF

clone_size: many
v_call: TRBV4-2
j_call: TRBJ2-7
cdr3_aa: CASSHAGKPYEQYF

clone_size: few
v_call: TRBV5-6
j_call: TRBJ2-3
cdr3_aa: CASSLGGRGSDTQYF

clone_size: NA
v_call: TRBV4-3
j_call: TRBJ2-5
cdr3_aa: CASSQNTQGAATQYF

clone_size: NA
v_call: TRBV14
j_call: TRBJ2-2
cdr3_aa: CASRHRGSTGELFF

clone_size: few
v_call: TRBV4-3
j_call: TRBJ1-3
cdr3_aa: CASSQEGRGGNTIYF

clone_size: NA
v_call: TRBV11-2
j_call: TRBJ1-4
cdr3_aa: CASSQGPGVELFF

clone_size: many
v_call: TRBV11-2
j_call: TRBJ2-7
cdr3_aa: CASSLGTTGMIHEQYF

clone_size: NA
v_call: TRBV7-2
j_call: TRBJ1-5
cdr3_aa: CASSLGLPGGQPQHF

clone_size: few
v_call: TRBV7-9
j_call: TRBJ2-3
cdr3_aa: CASSPRGGGITDTQYF

clone_size: few
v_call: TRBV5-4
j_call: TRBJ2-7
cdr3_aa: CASGGHPYEQYF

clone_size: few
v_call: TRBV7-2
j_call: TRBJ2-5
cdr3_aa: CASSLAGLGETQYF

clone_size: NA
v_call: TRBV9
j_call: TRBJ2-7
cdr3_aa: CASSLGRSAYEQYF

clone_size: NA
v_call: TRBV2
j_call: TRBJ1-1
cdr3_aa: CASSTTSRTTEAFF

clone_size: few
v_call: TRBV6-5
j_call: TRBJ1-1
cdr3_aa: CASISIGGGGVNTEAFF

clone_size: few
v_call: TRBV2
j_call: TRBJ1-3
cdr3_aa: CASTPAGFGNTIYF

clone_size: few
v_call: TRBV4-1
j_call: TRBJ2-3
cdr3_aa: CASSPLQRVAQYF

clone_size: few
v_call: TRBV27
j_call: TRBJ1-2
cdr3_aa: CASSLSSGGGDGYTF

clone_size: NA
v_call: TRBV4-2
j_call: TRBJ2-1
cdr3_aa: CASSQSGGDNEQFF

clone_size: few
v_call: TRBV6-5
j_call: TRBJ2-5
cdr3_aa: CASSYLGAEQETQYF

clone_size: NA
v_call: TRBV12-3/TRBV12-4
j_call: TRBJ2-1
cdr3_aa: CASSYATSGDYNEQFF

clone_size: NA
v_call: TRBV9
j_call: TRBJ1-2
cdr3_aa: CASSEESRFVGYTF

clone_size: few
v_call: TRBV29-1
j_call: TRBJ2-2
cdr3_aa: CSVGGPGELFF

clone_size: few
v_call: TRBV20-1
j_call: TRBJ2-5
cdr3_aa: CSAPVGLVETQYF

clone_size: few
v_call: TRBV21-1
j_call: TRBJ1-5
cdr3_aa: CASSNPWDRFPNQPQHF

clone_size: NA
v_call: TRBV24-1
j_call: TRBJ2-2
cdr3_aa: CATSDSWTENTGELFF

clone_size: NA
v_call: TRBV9
j_call: TRBJ1-6
cdr3_aa: CASTDGINSPLHF